The rows below give T cell receptor beta chains drawn from one sample of a study of blood T cell repertoires in COVID-19. Profiling relied on immunoSEQ multiplex PCR, and the TCRdb table lists in-frame clones only, not all of them. This table holds 150,000 to 200,000 clones, 70% to 85% found once. Sequencing was performed on peripheral blood. Receptors originate from a woman aged 25 to 39 with acute or convalescent COVID-19. Each CDR3 is given with its conserved first and last residue. The order of the fields is clone size, J gene, V gene, CDR3 length, D gene, CDR3 protein, CDR3 DNA. A D gene is named only where the DNA matches it firmly. Only part of the rows carry a size: once, few, many, or a class if the clone is expanded.

-,TRBJ1-5,TRBV7-9,14,-,CASSLEGGNQPQHF,TGTGCCAGCAGCTTGGAAGGGGGCAATCAGCCCCAGCATTTT
-,TRBJ2-7,TRBV4-1,15,-,CASSQTPGSIYEQYF,TGCGCCAGCAGCCAAACCCCCGGGAGTATCTACGAGCAGTACTTC
-,TRBJ2-7,TRBV28,14,TRBD1,CASSNLQGWDEQYF,TGTGCCAGCAGTAACCTACAGGGGTGGGACGAGCAGTACTTC
-,TRBJ2-3,TRBV7-8,16,TRBD2,CASSLRVAGFTDTQYF,TGTGCCAGCAGCTTAAGGGTAGCGGGTTTCACAGATACGCAGTATTTT
-,TRBJ1-2,TRBV10-3,16,TRBD1,CAISESSPGTGTRYTF,TGTGCCATCAGTGAGTCGAGCCCCGGGACAGGTACCCGCTACACCTTC
-,TRBJ1-2,TRBV7-9,12,-,CASSLVQGTYTF,TGTGCCAGCAGCTTAGTTCAGGGAACCTACACCTTC
-,TRBJ1-4,TRBV9,15,-,CASSGHASTNEKLFF,TGTGCCAGCAGCGGACATGCTTCAACTAATGAAAAACTGTTTTTT
-,TRBJ1-1,TRBV28,11,-,CASRTGLEAFF,TGTGCCAGCAGGACGGGACTCGAAGCTTTCTTT
-,TRBJ2-5,TRBV28,15,TRBD2,CASSLVAGIQETQYF,TGTGCCAGCAGTCTGGTAGCGGGCATACAAGAGACCCAGTACTTC
-,TRBJ1-4,TRBV9,14,TRBD1,CASSGTGGSGKLFF,TGTGCCAGCAGCGGGACAGGGGGAAGCGGAAAACTGTTTTTT
once,TRBJ1-2,TRBV29-1,14,TRBD1,CSVEEDRGFFGYTF,TGCAGCGTTGAGGAGGACAGGGGGTTTTTTGGCTACACCTTC
few,TRBJ2-7,TRBV4-3,15,-,CASSQERRLSYEQYF,TGCGCCAGCAGCCAAGAAAGAAGACTCTCCTACGAGCAGTACTTC
-,TRBJ2-1,TRBV3-1/TRBV3-2,17,TRBD2,CASSPDLAGGLHGEQFF,TGTGCCAGCAGCCCGGATCTAGCGGGAGGGCTTCACGGTGAGCAGTTCTTC
-,TRBJ1-2,TRBV30,13,-,CAWSVLVTGGYTF,TGTGCCTGGAGTGTGTTAGTAACGGGTGGCTACACCTTC
-,TRBJ1-1,TRBV6-5,14,-,CASRHDTVNTEAFF,TGTGCCAGCAGGCACGATACGGTGAACACTGAAGCTTTCTTT
-,TRBJ2-3,TRBV5-1,13,TRBD1,CASRKQGTDTQYF,TGCGCCAGCAGAAAACAGGGGACAGATACGCAGTATTTT
-,TRBJ2-5,TRBV6-2/TRBV6-3,14,-,CASSYSVPLETQYF,TGTGCCAGCAGTTATTCGGTGCCTTTGGAGACCCAGTACTTC
-,TRBJ2-5,TRBV7-9,15,-,CASSTTELARETQYF,TGTGCCAGCAGCACAACGGAACTAGCTAGGGAGACCCAGTACTTC
-,TRBJ2-7,TRBV7-6,15,-,CASSLSERVSYEQYF,TGTGCCAGCAGCTTATCCGAACGGGTGTCCTACGAGCAGTACTTC
-,TRBJ1-2,TRBV27,16,-,CASSLSYLGGNYGYTF,TGTGCCAGCAGTTTATCGTACTTGGGAGGTAACTATGGCTACACCTTC
-,TRBJ1-4,TRBV6-1,15,-,CASSDGLAWGEKLFF,TGTGCCAGCAGTGACGGACTGGCTTGGGGTGAAAAACTGTTTTTT
-,TRBJ1-5,TRBV7-2,12,-,CASSLVPGPQHF,TGTGCCAGCAGCTTAGTTCCGGGGCCCCAGCATTTT
-,TRBJ2-3,TRBV7-2,14,TRBD2,CASSLTSGAPAKYF,TGTGCCAGCAGCCTAACTAGCGGAGCCCCGGCAAAGTATTTT
-,TRBJ1-1,TRBV11-1,13,TRBD1,CASSQPGGTEAFF,TGTGCCAGCAGCCAACCAGGGGGCACTGAAGCTTTCTTT
-,TRBJ2-7,TRBV28,15,-,CASSLIQGTVGEQYF,TGTGCCAGCAGTTTAATTCAGGGGACGGTCGGCGAGCAGTACTTC
-,TRBJ1-3,TRBV5-6,16,TRBD1,CASSLTTGGGGNTIYF,TGTGCCAGCAGCTTGACCACAGGGGGCGGTGGAAACACCATATATTTT
-,TRBJ2-7,TRBV7-9,13,-,CASSYGPLGEQYF,TGTGCCAGCAGCTACGGTCCCCTCGGCGAGCAGTACTTC
few,TRBJ2-5,TRBV30,14,-,CAWSPLRFGGTQYF,TGTGCCTGGAGTCCCCTGCGCTTCGGCGGGACCCAGTACTTC
-,TRBJ1-1,TRBV7-2,12,TRBD1,CASRTGVGEAFF,TGTGCCAGCAGAACAGGGGTGGGTGAAGCTTTCTTT
few,TRBJ2-1,TRBV27,13,TRBD2,CASSPGLALEQFF,TGTGCCAGCAGCCCGGGACTAGCTCTTGAGCAGTTCTTC
-,TRBJ2-7,TRBV7-6,14,TRBD1,CASSLTDRGYEQYF,TGTGCCAGCAGCTTAACCGACAGGGGTTACGAGCAGTACTTC
-,TRBJ2-6,TRBV6-6,20,-,CASTRAPSTGILSGANVLTF,TGTGCCAGCACTCGCGCGCCTTCGACAGGAATTCTCTCTGGGGCCAACGTCCTGACTTTC
-,TRBJ2-2,TRBV5-1,12,-,CASSLALGELFF,TGCGCCAGCAGCTTGGCCTTGGGGGAGCTGTTTTTT
-,TRBJ2-1,TRBV19,15,TRBD2,CASSTTVSGMGEQFF,TGTGCCAGTAGTACCACAGTAAGCGGGATGGGTGAGCAGTTCTTC
-,TRBJ1-1,TRBV12-3/TRBV12-4,13,-,CASSFLMNTEAFF,TGTGCCAGCAGTTTCCTTATGAACACTGAAGCTTTCTTT
-,TRBJ2-4,TRBV7-2,18,TRBD2,CASSRMKGLAGAKNIQYF,TGTGCCAGCAGCCGTATGAAAGGACTAGCGGGGGCCAAAAACATTCAGTACTTC
-,TRBJ1-2,TRBV6-1,13,-,CASSELGGTGYTF,TGTGCCAGCAGTGAACTAGGAGGGACTGGCTACACCTTC
-,TRBJ2-1,TRBV4-2,16,-,CASSQESGDNPNEQFF,TGTGCCAGCAGCCAAGAAAGCGGGGACAACCCCAATGAGCAGTTCTTC
-,TRBJ2-7,TRBV11-2,18,-,CASSLNGFSESGHYEQYF,TGTGCCAGCAGCTTAAACGGTTTCAGCGAAAGTGGCCACTACGAGCAGTACTTC
once,TRBJ2-7,TRBV6-6,13,TRBD2,CATERGRENEQYF,TGTGCCACCGAAAGAGGGAGGGAGAACGAGCAGTACTTC
-,TRBJ1-1,TRBV19,13,-,CASNAHRNTEAFF,TGTGCCAGTAATGCACACCGTAACACTGAAGCTTTCTTT
few,TRBJ1-2,TRBV9,13,-,CASSVGQGYGYTF,TGTGCCAGCAGCGTAGGGCAGGGCTATGGCTACACCTTC
-,TRBJ2-3,TRBV25-1,12,-,CASRRLTDTQYF,TGTGCCAGCAGACGACTCACAGATACGCAGTATTTT
-,TRBJ2-7,TRBV29-1,14,TRBD2,CSVASGGRAYEQYF,TGCAGCGTGGCTTCGGGGGGTCGGGCCTACGAGCAGTACTTC
-,TRBJ2-5,TRBV9,15,-,CASSVAPGSQETQYF,TGTGCCAGCAGCGTAGCCCCGGGGTCTCAAGAGACCCAGTACTTC
-,TRBJ2-1,TRBV7-9,12,-,CASSPGINEQFF,TGTGCCAGCAGCCCAGGTATAAATGAGCAGTTCTTC
once,TRBJ1-2,TRBV7-2,14,-,CASSLEGVVSGYTF,TGTGCCAGCAGCTTAGAGGGAGTTGTATCGGGCTACACCTTC
-,TRBJ2-7,TRBV9,14,-,CASSVAPVAYEQYF,TGTGCCAGCAGCGTAGCCCCGGTAGCCTACGAGCAGTACTTC
-,TRBJ1-3,TRBV9,13,TRBD1,CASSRGIENTIYF,TGTGCCAGCTCCAGGGGGATCGAAAACACCATATATTTT
-,TRBJ2-7,TRBV6-1,16,TRBD2,CASSEIAGRRPYEQYF,TGTGCCAGCAGTGAAATAGCGGGGAGAAGACCCTACGAGCAGTACTTC
-,TRBJ2-1,TRBV3-1/TRBV3-2,15,-,CASSVKPNSYNEQFF,TGTGCCAGCAGCGTCAAGCCAAACTCCTACAATGAGCAGTTCTTC
-,TRBJ1-1,TRBV19,15,-,CASSTPESFGTEAFF,TGTGCCAGTAGTACCCCTGAATCTTTCGGCACTGAAGCTTTCTTT
-,TRBJ2-3,TRBV4-3,14,-,CASSSRPSTDTQYF,TGCGCCAGCAGCTCGCGGCCGAGCACAGATACGCAGTATTTT
-,TRBJ2-3,TRBV27,14,-,CASRSGQGGDTQYF,TGTGCCAGCAGGAGTGGGCAGGGGGGAGATACGCAGTATTTT
-,TRBJ1-2,TRBV7-2,15,TRBD1,CASSYDGQGYYGYTF,TGTGCCAGCAGCTACGACGGACAGGGGTACTATGGCTACACCTTC
-,TRBJ1-3,TRBV7-2,16,-,CASSLVATPSGNTIYF,TGTGCCAGCAGCTTAGTGGCCACCCCCTCTGGAAACACCATATATTTT
-,TRBJ1-2,TRBV19,15,-,CASTPMDTGAYGYTF,TGTGCCAGTACCCCAATGGACACCGGCGCCTATGGCTACACCTTC
-,TRBJ2-7,TRBV11-2,15,TRBD2,CASSLKTSGYVEQYF,TGTGCCAGCAGCTTAAAGACTAGCGGTTATGTCGAGCAGTACTTC
once,TRBJ2-3,TRBV15,17,-,CATGRGVGSTSTDTQYF,TGTGCCACCGGAAGGGGCGTCGGCTCTACGAGCACAGATACGCAGTATTTT